This TCR beta chain comes out of a study of blood T cell repertoires in COVID-19. About the research overall: Samples taken during acute and convalescent COVID-19 were collected in the United States, Italy and Spain.

With 5 bases clipped from V and 7 bases from J, the junction kept 7 bases outside the gene matches. The length of the CDR3 is 16 residues. Germline CDR1 MNHNY, CDR2 SVGAGI (reference sequence). In terms of age and location, participants ranged from about 18 to 95 years and lived in approximately 24 US areas. Grouping used clinical history reported by participants in a survey and questionnaire. Authors' processing steps: For nucleated cells, counts were estimated from reference gene primer amplification. Sequencing was performed with immunoSEQ multiplex PCR; in TCRdb, only in-frame clones are kept and a portion is missing. That table furnishes V, J and clone size, whereas the DNA furnished D and trimming. The repertoire holds around 300,000 clones, with around 87% as singletons.

J is TRBJ2-1 and V is TRBV6-6; 14 bases align to TRBD2. Material: PBMCs or T cells enriched from blood (not recorded which). The TCR comes from a woman in her 30s who had recovered from COVID-19. Written as DNA, the CDR3 is TGTGCCAGCAGTCGACTAGCGGGGGGGCCTGGAAATGAGCAGTTCTTC. Its translation is CASSRLAGGPGNEQFF.